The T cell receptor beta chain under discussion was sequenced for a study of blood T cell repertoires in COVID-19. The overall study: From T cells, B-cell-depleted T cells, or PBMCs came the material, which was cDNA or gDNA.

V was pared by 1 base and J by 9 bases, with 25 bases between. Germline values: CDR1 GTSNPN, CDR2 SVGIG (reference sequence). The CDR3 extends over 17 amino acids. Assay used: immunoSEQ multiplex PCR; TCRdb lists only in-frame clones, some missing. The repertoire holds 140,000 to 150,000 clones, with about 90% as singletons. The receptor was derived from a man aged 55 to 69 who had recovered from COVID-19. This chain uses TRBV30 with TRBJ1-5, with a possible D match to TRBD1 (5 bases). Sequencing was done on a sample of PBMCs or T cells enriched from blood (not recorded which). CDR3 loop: CAWSGQQQEGHSGPQHF. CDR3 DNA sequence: TGTGCCTGGAGTGGCCAACAGCAGGAGGGGCATAGTGGGCCCCAGCATTTT.